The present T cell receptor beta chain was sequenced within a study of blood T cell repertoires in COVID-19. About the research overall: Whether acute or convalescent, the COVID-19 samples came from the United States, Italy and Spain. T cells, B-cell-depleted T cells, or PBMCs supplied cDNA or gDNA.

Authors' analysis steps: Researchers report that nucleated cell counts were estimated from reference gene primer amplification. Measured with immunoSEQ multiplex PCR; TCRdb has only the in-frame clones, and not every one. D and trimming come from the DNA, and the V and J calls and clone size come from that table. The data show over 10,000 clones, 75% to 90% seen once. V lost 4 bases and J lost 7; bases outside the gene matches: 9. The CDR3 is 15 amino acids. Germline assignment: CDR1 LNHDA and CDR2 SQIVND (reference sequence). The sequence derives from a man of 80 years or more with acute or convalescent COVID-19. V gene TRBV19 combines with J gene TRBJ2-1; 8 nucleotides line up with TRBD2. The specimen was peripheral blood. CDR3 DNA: TGTGCCAGTAGTACGCAAGCGGGAGTTGGTAATGAGCAGTTCTTC. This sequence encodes CASSTQAGVGNEQFF.